Following are 10 T cell receptor beta chains from one sample sequenced in a study of blood T cell repertoires in COVID-19. Generated by immunoSEQ multiplex PCR, the TCRdb table keeps only in-frame clones and is missing some. The sample carries about 220,000 clones, 80% recorded once. Sequencing was performed on peripheral blood. Source of these receptors: a human donor in a cohort sampled during active COVID-19.

The J gene is TRBJ1-1, the V gene TRBV28; D not resolved. The CDR3 totals 14 residues. CDR1 is MDHEN and CDR2 is SYDVKM in the germline V gene. Between the trimmed V and J ends, which lost 2 bases and 1 base, there was a span of 8 bases. The CDR3 is CASSLGRGNTEAFF. As DNA, the CDR3 is TGTGCCAGCAGTTTAGGTCGAGGGAACACTGAAGCTTTCTTT.

To note about this clone: A read error may explain this, as a much larger clone is one base away. The sample holds other DNA sequences that translate to the same CDR3. This chain connects TRBV28 to TRBJ2-7; D remains unclear. Germline CDR1 is MDHEN and CDR2 is SYDVKM. Trimming pared 6 bases from V and 0 bases from J, leaving 6 bases between. CDR3 length: 12 residues. The DNA of the CDR3 is TGTGCCAGCAGCCTCAGCTCCTACGAGCAGTACTTC. It is translated as CASSLSSYEQYF.

The V and J genes are TRBV27 and TRBJ1-2, with D unresolved. Germline lookup yields CDR1 MNHEY and CDR2 SMNVEV (reference sequence). V was shortened by 5 bases and J by 8 bases, with 15 bases between the two germline ends. The CDR3 is 13 amino acids. The CDR3 loop is CASSLRPLEGYTF. The DNA for the CDR3 is TGTGCCAGCAGTCTTCGACCCCTGGAGGGCTACACCTTC.

This chain joins TRBV4-1 and TRBJ2-7; TRBD2 agrees at 9 bases. The J segment lost 4 bases and the V segment lost 1 base, leaving 11 bases of the junction unmatched. The CDR3 totals 17 residues. The germline V gene has CDR1 MGHRA and CDR2 YSYEKL. CDR3 sequence (DNA): TGCGCCAGCAGCCAAGTGCACGTAGCGGGAGAGGGGTACGAGCAGTACTTC. Its translation: CASSQVHVAGEGYEQYF.

The chain employs TRBV18 and TRBJ2-3, with 10 bases aligning to TRBD1. CDR1 is KGHSH, CDR2 LQKENI, per germline. The trim removed 2 bases at V and 3 bases at J, leaving 5 bases unmatched. CDR3 length equals 16 residues. The CDR3 here is CASSPGTGETTDTQYF. The CDR3 DNA sequence: TGTGCCAGCTCACCAGGGACAGGGGAAACGACAGATACGCAGTATTTT.

This chain joins TRBV19 and TRBJ1-2; 10 positions match TRBD1. Looked up from germline, CDR1 is LNHDA and CDR2 is SQIVND (reference sequence). This CDR3 comprises 13 residues. The trim removed 6 bases at V and 7 bases at J, leaving 5 bases unmatched. This CDR3 reads CASRPGTGAGYTF. In DNA form, the CDR3 reads TGTGCCAGTAGGCCCGGGACAGGGGCTGGCTACACCTTC.

The chain employs TRBV28 and TRBJ2-7, with D tentatively TRBD2 (5 bases). The CDR3 covers 12 residues. The germline V gene has CDR1 MDHEN and CDR2 SYDVKM. V dropped 7 bases and J dropped 9 bases, with 16 bases sitting between them. The CDR3: CASTRDPWRQYF. Written as DNA, the CDR3 is TGTGCCAGCACTCGGGATCCCTGGAGGCAGTACTTC.

The chain uses TRBV20-1 and TRBJ2-4, with 7 positions matching TRBD1. The CDR3 covers 14 residues. The junction had 8 bases not matched to a gene; V was cut back by 4 bases and J by 5 bases. Germline lookup yields CDR1 DFQATT and CDR2 SNEGSKA (reference sequence). The CDR3, as DNA: TGCAGTGCTACTGATACAGGGGCTGAAAACATTCAGTACTTC. Its protein product is CSATDTGAENIQYF.

The chain carries TRBV14 and TRBJ1-1; D not certain. V gave up 4 bases and J gave up 0 bases, with 9 bases separating them. Germline assignment: CDR1 SGHDN and CDR2 FVKESK. The length of the CDR3 is 14 residues. The CDR3 DNA is TGTGCCAGCAGCCTCCCGGGTGTGAACACTGAAGCTTTCTTT. As protein: CASSLPGVNTEAFF.

For this clone: The junction shows a germline mismatch at one end, possibly a read error. The chain employs TRBV9 and TRBJ2-7; 11 nucleotides align to TRBD2. CDR1 is SGDLS, CDR2 YYNGEE, per germline. The CDR3 loop spans 17 amino acids. This CDR3 is CPPSVAGGQAGFYEQYF. As DNA, the CDR3 is TGCCCCCCCAGCGTAGCGGGGGGGCAAGCGGGGTTCTACGAGCAGTACTTC. Full variable domain (missing parts from reference TRBV9 and TRBJ2-7): DSGVTQTPKHLITATGQRVTLRCSPRSGDLSVYWYQQSLDQGLQFLIQYYNGEERAKGNILERFSAQQFPDLHSELNLSSLELGDSALYFCPPSVAGGQAGFYEQYFGPGTRLTVT.